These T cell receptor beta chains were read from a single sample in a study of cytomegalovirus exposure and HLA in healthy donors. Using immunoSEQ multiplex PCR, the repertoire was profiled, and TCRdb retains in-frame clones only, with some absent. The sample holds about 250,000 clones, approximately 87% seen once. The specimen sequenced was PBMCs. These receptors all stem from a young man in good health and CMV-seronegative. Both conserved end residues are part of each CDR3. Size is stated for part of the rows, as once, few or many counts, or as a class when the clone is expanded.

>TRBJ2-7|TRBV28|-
CASSLPGFSSYEQYF
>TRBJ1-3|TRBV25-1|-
CASSSGPSSGNTIYF
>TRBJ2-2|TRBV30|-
CAWGYGQYTGELFF
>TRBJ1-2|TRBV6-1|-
CASSDAPGELDYGYTF
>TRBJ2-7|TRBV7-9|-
CASSLVGGGASEQYF
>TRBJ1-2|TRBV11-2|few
CASSIMWDRVGNYGYTF
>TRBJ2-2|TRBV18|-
CASNPTQSPGELFF
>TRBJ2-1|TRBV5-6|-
CASSLARYEQFF
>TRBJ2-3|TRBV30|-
CAWSTVTWDTQYF
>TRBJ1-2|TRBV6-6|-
CASKSLRVSNYGYTF
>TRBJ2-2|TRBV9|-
CASSVAPLDRVGGELFF
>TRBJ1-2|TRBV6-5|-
CASSPGTSNYGYTF
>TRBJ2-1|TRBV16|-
CASSQSPGTSYNEQFF
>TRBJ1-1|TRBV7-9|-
CASSFGQFTEAFF
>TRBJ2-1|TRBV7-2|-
CASSSQGRATHNEQFF
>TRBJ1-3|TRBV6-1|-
CASSEVGVSVTIYF
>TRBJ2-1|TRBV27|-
CASRDRVTYNEQFF
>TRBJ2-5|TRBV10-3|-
CAISGGRDQETQYF
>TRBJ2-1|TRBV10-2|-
CASSELVYEQFF
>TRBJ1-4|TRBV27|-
CASSLGGREKLFF
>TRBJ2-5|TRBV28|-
CASSSLGGAQETQYF
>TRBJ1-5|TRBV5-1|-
CASAPGTGEVQPQHF
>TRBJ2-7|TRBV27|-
CATRTQGAFYEQYF
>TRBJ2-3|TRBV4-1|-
CASSQDPMRERGTDTQYF
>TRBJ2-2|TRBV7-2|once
CASSLGGSTGELFF
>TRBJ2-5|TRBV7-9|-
CASSLPGAGGETQYF
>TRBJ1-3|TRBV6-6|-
CASRPGDRAGNTIYF
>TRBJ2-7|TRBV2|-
CASNEGQSSYEQYF
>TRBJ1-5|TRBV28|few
CASTVVNQPQHF
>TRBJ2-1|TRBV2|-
CASRGLAGVNEQFF
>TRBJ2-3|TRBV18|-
CASSPRSGRTDTQYF
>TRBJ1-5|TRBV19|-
CASSDAGGPNQPQHF
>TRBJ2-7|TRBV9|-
CASSVGGSSYEQYF
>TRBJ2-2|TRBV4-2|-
CASSQASRSTGELFF
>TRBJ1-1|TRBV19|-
CASTGGHEAFF
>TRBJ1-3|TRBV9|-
CASNSGRGSGNTIYF
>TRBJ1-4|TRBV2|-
CASTSGSGKLFF
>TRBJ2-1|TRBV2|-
CASSEGGRAGLNEQFF
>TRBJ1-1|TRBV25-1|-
CASSDPRTGVNTEAFF
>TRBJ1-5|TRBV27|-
CASSFSPGGNQPQHF
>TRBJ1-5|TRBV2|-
CATAGDINQPQHF
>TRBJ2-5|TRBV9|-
CASSVDPGISQETQYF
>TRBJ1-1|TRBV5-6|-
CASSFNRQNTEAFF
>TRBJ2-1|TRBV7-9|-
CASSAGLSSNYYNEQFF
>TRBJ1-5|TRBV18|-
CASSPDRAYQPQHF
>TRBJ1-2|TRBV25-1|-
CASSETYSTYGYTF
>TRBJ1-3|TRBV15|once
CATSRYRDTSSGNTIYF